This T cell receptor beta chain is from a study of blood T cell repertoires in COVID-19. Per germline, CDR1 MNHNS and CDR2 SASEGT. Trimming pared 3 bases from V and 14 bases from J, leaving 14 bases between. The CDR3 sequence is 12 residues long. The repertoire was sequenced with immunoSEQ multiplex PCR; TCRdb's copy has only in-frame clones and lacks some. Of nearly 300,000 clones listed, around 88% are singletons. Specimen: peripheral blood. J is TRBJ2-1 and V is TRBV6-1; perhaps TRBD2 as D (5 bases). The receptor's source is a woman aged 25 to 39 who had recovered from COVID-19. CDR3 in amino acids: CASSDVPASKFF. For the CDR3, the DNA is TGTGCCAGCAGTGATGTACCAGCTAGCAAGTTCTTC.